This T cell receptor (beta chain) was identified in a study of T cells after yellow fever vaccination (dated by TCRdb to between 2017 and 2020). For the study in its entirety: The SMART-Seq v4 Ultra Low Input RNA kit was used to prepare libraries from fractions with low cell numbers. Blood was drawn at multiple timepoints before and after primary and secondary immunization, with bulk PBMC replicates and cell subsets isolated. Two healthy male donors made up the cohort, one aged 18 to 29 years and the other aged 30 to 40 years. To track T-cell clones before and after primary and booster YFV17D yellow fever vaccination, bulk TCR alpha and beta repertoires were sequenced longitudinally.

The cysteine opens and the valine closes a CDR3 of 12 amino acids. This entry keeps only the CDR3 DNA: 36 bases, framed from base 1. V drops 6 bases and J drops 5 bases, leaving 11 bases in between. From the germline V gene, CDR1 is MNHEY and CDR2 is SVGEGT. The sample's treatment or condition label, in plain terms: live attenuated yellow fever vaccine strain. PBMCs were isolated from peripheral blood using a standard Ficoll-Paque protocol. Dynabeads CD4 and CD8 positive selection kits were used to isolate the CD4 and CD8 T-cell fractions. TriZol was used to extract RNA from bulk PBMCs, CD4 and CD8 fractions, and dextramer-positive and dextramer-negative fractions. This clonotype was detected many times. Its cognate antigen has yet to be identified. The input lacks base qualities; no much larger clone sits a single base away. TCR cDNA was made using 5'RACE template switching, a step that added a universal primer site and unique molecular identifiers. cDNA synthesis was primed from both the TCR alpha and TCR beta constant segments. Library amplification involved two PCR steps, and the second step added sample barcodes and sequencing adapters. Sequencing of the libraries was done on either Illumina HiSeq 2500 (2x100 bp) or NovaSeq (2x150 bp). In the source study's methods: Demultiplexing of reads and collapsing into UMI consensus sequences were performed with MIGEC, and V(D)J alignment was carried out with MiXCR. Using edgeR on replicate PBMC samples, clonotypes were called vaccine-responding if FDR was below 0.01 and the log2 fold change was above 5 up to day 15. Bulk clonotypes were assigned CD4 or CD8 identity according to which sequenced CD4 or CD8 repertoire held them at higher abundance. TCRdb passed the public sequencing reads through fastp at Q25 and MiXCR, retaining productive beta sequences. All rows with the same CDR3 protein become a single entry with the most common DNA and genes. TCRdb, not the authors, supplied the V and J calls. The sample has around 50,000 distinct CDR3 sequences on record, around 7% of them singletons. The top ten hold roughly 27% of the sample.

Overall study results and their limits: After the booster, most clones that had expanded after primary vaccination were detected again (nearly 97% of CD4 and roughly 86% of CD8), suggesting broad maintenance of memory. A small fraction of clonotypes appeared in both the CD4 and CD8 compartments, likely as a result of convergent recombination. The secondary T-cell response was weaker than the primary response but faster, peaking on day 5 instead of day 15. Because abundant contaminating clonotypes from the bulk population could be contained in FACS-sorted repertoires, computational filtering was required. The study included only a couple of donors, which limits how far the findings can be generalized.

This clonotype was obtained from a man between 18 and 35 years old who received the YFV17D yellow fever vaccine. This sequence uses TRBV6-2 or TRBV6-3 and TRBJ2-7; no confident D gene assignment can be made. Sequences were derived from CD8+ T cells sorted from PBMCs, sampled approximately 16 days after the first yellow fever vaccination. The CDR3 protein sequence reads: CASSPQGNEQYV. The nucleotide sequence is TGTGCCAGCAGCCCCCAAGGGAACGAGCAGTACGTC.